This T cell receptor (beta chain) stems from a study of OX40 agonist ivuxolimab in advanced cancers. Whole-study context: Recorded diagnoses for dose-escalation patients were hepatocellular carcinoma, melanoma, renal cell or head and neck cancer.

This clone turned up a few times. The antigen remains undetermined. Study-level findings and limits: There were also nonresponders showing low normalized T-cell clonal expansion. The average count of expanded clones was higher among CD8+ T cells than among CD4+.

Clones were read by immunoSEQ multiplex PCR, and TCRdb kept only the in-frame ones, dropping some. Altogether 75,000 to 100,000 clones are present, roughly 89% being singletons, with the ten largest covering 0.5%. Samples were taken at baseline and on day 1 of cycles 4 and 7. This CDR3 is built from 15 residues. CDR1 and CDR2 (germline): LNHNV, YYDKDF (reference sequence). Trimming left V 0 bases short and J 4 bases short, with 12 bases between. The origin of this receptor is an adult with an advanced solid tumor such as melanoma, head and neck, liver or kidney cancer. The rearrangement joins TRBV15 to TRBJ1-2; no firm D call. The sequences come from CD4+ or CD8+ T cells sorted from blood, collected in a trial of the OX40 agonist ivuxolimab. In DNA form, the CDR3 reads TGTGCCACCAGCAGAGACCGGGTCGTTCGCTATGGCTACACCTTC. Its protein product is CATSRDRVVRYGYTF.